Shown below are 15 T cell receptor beta chains from a single sample sequenced in a study of regulatory T cells in long-lasting Graves disease. Construction of the TCR beta libraries employed iRepertoire HTBI primers in conjunction with Arm-PCR of CDR3 regions. Each CDR3 protein gets one entry after TCRdb re-called the multiplex PCR reads with MiXCR. The table shows approximately 400,000 distinct CDR3 sequences, with about 15% occurring only once. Specified time point: newly diagnosed GD, antithyroid drugs for less than 3 months. PBMC RNA served as the TCR library source. Another study also made use of these data, one on T cells in Graves' hyperthyroidism and ophthalmopathy.

The input for sequencing was peripheral blood mononuclear cells (PBMCs), taken at new diagnosis, from a patient treated with antithyroid drugs. Every receptor here comes from a woman in her twenties or thirties with Graves disease.

This clonotype was counted only a few times. The rearrangement uses TRBV20-1 and TRBJ2-3, with D perhaps given as TRBD1 or TRBD2 (6 bases each). CDR1 and CDR2 from the germline V gene are DFQATT and SNEGSKA (reference sequence). V was shortened by 5 bases and J by 3 bases, with 15 bases between the two germline ends. The CDR3 runs to 14 residues. The CDR3 DNA follows: TGCAGTGCTCGGAGGGGGGTCTTAACAGATACGCAGTATTTT. Amino acids: CSARRGVLTDTQYF.

The table lists this clonotype with many counts. The J gene is TRBJ2-1, the V gene TRBV27; 13 bases agree with TRBD2. CDR1 and CDR2 (germline): MNHEY, SMNVEV (reference sequence). The ends lost 1 base at V and 7 bases at J; junction bases unmatched: 13. CDR3 size: 19 residues. This chain's CDR3 is CASSLYPTTLGLAGNEQFF. CDR3 DNA sequence: TGTGCCAGCAGTTTATACCCGACGACACTGGGACTAGCGGGAAATGAGCAGTTCTTC.

The sample holds a few counts of this clonotype. This rearrangement joins TRBV9 to TRBJ2-7; a possible D gene is TRBD1 (6 bases). Germline assignment: CDR1 SGDLS and CDR2 YYNGEE. V lost 4 bases and J lost 0, with 17 bases in between. There are 16 residues in the CDR3. Here the CDR3 reads CASSSKTTGSSYEQYF. In nucleotides, the CDR3 is TGTGCCAGCAGCTCCAAGACAACAGGGAGCTCCTACGAGCAGTACTTC.

This clonotype has at least ten counts. This sequence joins TRBV7-8 and TRBJ1-2, with 9 bases identical to TRBD1. The V gene's germline CDR1 is SGHVS and CDR2 FQNEAQ. The CDR3 sequence is 14 residues long. Trimming removed 4 bases from V and 8 bases from J; junction bases left unmatched: 8. CDR3 nucleotide sequence: TGTGCCAGCAGCTCCACCACAGGGGGCTGGGGCTACACCTTC. This encodes CASSSTTGGWGYTF.

There are a few counts of this clonotype. The chain has TRBV7-8 and TRBJ2-3; 7 bases are a match to TRBD2. This CDR3 has 15 residues. Germline loops: CDR1 SGHVS, CDR2 FQNEAQ. The V and J ends lost 5 bases and 4 bases, in that order; junction bases with no gene match: 9. The chain's CDR3 is CASSHGAGRADTQYF. In DNA, the CDR3 is TGTGCCAGCAGCCATGGCGCAGGGAGGGCAGATACGCAGTATTTT.

The chain combines TRBV28 with TRBJ1-5; D ambiguous. Germline CDR1 and CDR2: MDHEN and SYDVKM. This CDR3 region has 16 residues. V gave up 3 bases and J gave up 5 bases, with 17 bases separating them. CDR3 coding DNA: TGTGCCAGCAGTTTCGGGGTGGTGGGGAGGGATCAGCCCCAGCATTTT. Residues: CASSFGVVGRDQPQHF.

In this sample, this clonotype turned up many times. The chain recombines TRBV11-3 with TRBJ2-5, with a tentative D call TRBD1 (6 bases). Germline V lookup: CDR1 SGHNT, CDR2 YENEEA. The CDR3 is 15 amino acids. V lost 3 bases and J 3 bases, leaving 14 bases between the germline ends. As DNA, the CDR3 is TGTGCCAGCAGCTTCTCGGACAGATTTAAAGAGACCCAGTACTTC. It translates to CASSFSDRFKETQYF. The full variable domain, with the rest looked up from reference TRBV11-3 and TRBJ2-5, is EAGVVQSPRYKIIEKKQPVAFWCNPISGHNTLYWYLQNLGQGPELLIRYENEEAVDDSQLPKDRFSAERLKGVDSTLKIQPAELGDSAVYLCASSFSDRFKETQYFGPGTRLLVL.

There are many counts of this clonotype. The rearrangement uses TRBV7-9 and TRBJ2-5, with 12 bases aligning to TRBD2. J was trimmed by 5 bases and V by 5 bases; bases with no gene match: 6. CDR1 is SEHNR, CDR2 FQNEAQ, per germline (reference sequence). The CDR3 runs to 15 residues. The CDR3 DNA reads TGTGCCAGCAGCATGACTAGCGGGGGCAGGGAGACCCAGTACTTC. Translating it yields CASSMTSGGRETQYF.

A few counts support this clonotype. CDR3 loop: CASSVGAFSYEQYF. The CDR3 DNA reads TGTGCCAGCAGCGTAGGAGCTTTTTCCTACGAGCAGTACTTC. The chain links TRBV9 to TRBJ2-7; D uncertain. The CDR3 sequence is 14 residues long. Germline V gives CDR1 SGDLS, CDR2 YYNGEE. Trimming cost V 0 bases and J 1 base, with 8 bases left between them.

CDR3 sequence (DNA): TGTGCCAGCAGTGCCGGGACGGGTTTCGAAGGAACTGAAGCTTTCTTT. Translated, it gives CASSAGTGFEGTEAFF. The chain couples TRBV2 to TRBJ1-1, with D possibly TRBD1 on 5 matching bases. Trimming left V 4 bases short and J 5 bases short, with 20 bases between. The CDR3 is made up of 16 amino acids. Germline-derived CDR1 and CDR2 are SNHLY and FYNNEI.

As for this clonotype: It may be a read error: a sequence one base away is much more abundant. The genes are TRBV18 and TRBJ1-2; 7 bases map to TRBD1. The CDR3 is 16 residues long. Trimming at V came to 2 bases and at J to 2 bases, leaving 8 bases not matched to a gene. The germline V gene has CDR1 KGHSH and CDR2 LQKENI. The CDR3 spells CASSPVTGRVNYGYTF. The CDR3, as DNA: TGTGCCAGCTCACCAGTGACAGGGAGAGTGAACTATGGCTACACCTTC.

This chain links TRBV19 with TRBJ2-3, with a tentative D call TRBD1 (7 bases). Germline assignment: CDR1 LNHDA and CDR2 SQIVND (reference sequence). V was trimmed by 0 bases and J by 0 bases, leaving 10 bases between them. The CDR3 runs to 16 residues. The CDR3, as DNA: TGTGCCAGTAGTATAGAACAGGGGAGGAGCACAGATACGCAGTATTTT. It is translated as CASSIEQGRSTDTQYF.

In this sample, this clonotype turned up many times. The gene calls are TRBV20-1 and TRBJ1-1, with D tentatively TRBD1 (5 bases). The V end lost 6 bases, the J end lost 4 bases, and 21 bases lay between the germline ends. This CDR3 comprises 15 residues. Germline V gene sequence: CDR1 DFQATT, CDR2 SNEGSKA (reference sequence). DNA for the CDR3: TGCAGTGCCAGCCCCGGGGGGGGGTGGACCACTGAAGCTTTCTTT. Translation gives CSASPGGGWTTEAFF.

Remarks on this clonotype: With a much larger clone just one base away, this may be a read error. The genes are TRBV20-1 and TRBJ2-7, with 8 positions matching TRBD2. Per the germline V gene, CDR1 is DFQATT and CDR2 is SNEGSKA (reference sequence). The CDR3 extends over 15 amino acids. J gave up 6 bases and V 5 bases, and 15 bases lay outside the gene matches. This chain's CDR3 is CSAGSGLGARGEQYF. The CDR3 coding sequence is TGCAGTGCTGGTTCGGGACTAGGGGCAAGGGGCGAGCAGTACTTC.

This clonotype was found many times. The chain joins TRBV20-1 to TRBJ2-7, with D tentatively TRBD1 or TRBD2 (5 bases each). CDR3 length: 11 amino acids. Deletions cut 6 bases from V and 4 bases from J, with 10 bases between. Germline CDR1 is DFQATT and CDR2 is SNEGSKA (reference sequence). The CDR3 bases are TGCAGTGCCAAAGGGACGTACGAGCAGTACTTC. As protein: CSAKGTYEQYF.